These 12 T cell receptor beta chains share one sample of origin, sequenced in a study of blood T cell repertoires in COVID-19. The data were produced by immunoSEQ multiplex PCR, yet TCRdb's version contains in-frame clones alone and is incomplete. The sample yields around 70,000 clones, roughly 88% seen once. The sequenced sample consisted of peripheral blood. The receptors come from a man under 40 with acute or convalescent COVID-19.

This clone turned up a few times. The chain employs TRBV30 and TRBJ2-7; no reliable D call. The CDR3 contains 14 residues. V was pared by 0 bases and J by 5 bases, with 14 bases between. In germline, CDR1 is GTSNPN, CDR2 SVGIG (reference sequence). This CDR3 reads CAWSVAVRGNEQYF. CDR3 nucleotides: TGTGCCTGGAGTGTTGCCGTCCGAGGCAACGAGCAGTACTTC. Full variable domain (rest looked up from reference TRBV30 and TRBJ2-7): SQTIHQWPATLVQPVGSPLSLECTVEGTSNPNLYWYRQAAGRGLQLLFYSVGIGQISSEVPQNLSASRPQDRQFILSSKKLLLSDSGFYLCAWSVAVRGNEQYFGPGTRLTVT.

This clone was counted ten times or more. The genes are TRBV7-9 and TRBJ2-5, with D possibly being TRBD2 (6 bases). The CDR3 covers 11 residues. Germline V gives CDR1 SEHNR, CDR2 FQNEAQ (reference sequence). Deletions cut 5 bases from V and 7 bases from J, with 8 bases between. CDR3 region: CASSLGGTQYF. CDR3 DNA: TGTGCCAGCAGCCTGGGGGGGACCCAGTACTTC.

The chain couples TRBV6-5 to TRBJ1-1; TRBD1 is a possible D gene (5 bases). The CDR3 length is 12 residues. Germline assignment: CDR1 MNHEY and CDR2 SVGAGI. V gave up 5 bases and J gave up 8 bases, with 12 bases separating them. CDR3 residues: CASSPGSPEAFF. In nucleotides, the CDR3 is TGTGCCAGCAGTCCAGGGTCCCCCGAAGCTTTCTTT.

The V and J genes are TRBV25-1 and TRBJ2-1, with D perhaps TRBD1 (6 bases). V was shortened by 5 bases and J by 5 bases, with 16 bases between the two germline ends. This CDR3 is built from 15 residues. Per germline, CDR1 MGHDK and CDR2 SYGVNS. The CDR3: CASSPPQGSDNEQFF. The CDR3 DNA sequence: TGTGCCAGCAGTCCCCCCCAGGGGTCGGACAATGAGCAGTTCTTC.

V gene TRBV15 combines with J gene TRBJ2-1; TRBD1 is a possible D gene (6 bases). Trimming took off 3 bases at V and 8 bases at J, with 14 bases between the two ends. Looked up from germline, CDR1 is LNHNV and CDR2 is YYDKDF (reference sequence). This CDR3 has 14 residues. In DNA, the CDR3 is TGTGCCACCAGCAGGGGGGCACAGAACGATGAGCAGTTCTTC. Encoded protein: CATSRGAQNDEQFF. The full variable domain, in which reference TRBV15 and TRBJ2-1 provide the parts outside the CDR3, is DAMVIQNPRYQVTQFGKPVTLSCSQTLNHNVMYWYQQKSSQAPKLLFHYYDKDFNNEADTPDNFQSRRPNTSFCFLDIRSPGLGDTAMYLCATSRGAQNDEQFFGPGTRLTVL.

The rearrangement joins TRBV28 to TRBJ2-7; tentatively, D is TRBD1 (6 bases). The CDR3 consists of 12 residues. The V gene lost 6 bases and the J gene lost 7 bases, with 13 bases spanning the gap. Germline lookup yields CDR1 MDHEN and CDR2 SYDVKM. The chain's CDR3 is CASSPNRDEQYF. The CDR3 nucleotides are TGTGCCAGCAGCCCGAACAGGGATGAGCAGTACTTC.

The chain carries TRBV19 and TRBJ1-1; no clear D. Trimming removed 4 bases from V and 1 base from J, with 7 bases in between. This CDR3 contains 13 residues. Germline V gene sequence: CDR1 LNHDA, CDR2 SQIVND (reference sequence). The CDR3 reads CASSTSSNTEAFF. CDR3 in DNA: TGTGCCAGTAGTACATCATCGAACACTGAAGCTTTCTTT.

This clone qualifies as medium-sized (0.01 to 0.1%). V gene TRBV28 combines with J gene TRBJ2-7; the match to TRBD2 covers 11 bases. The V and J ends lost 8 bases and 6 bases, in that order; junction bases with no gene match: 9. In germline, CDR1 is MDHEN, CDR2 SYDVKM. The length of the CDR3 is 14 residues. CDR3 protein: CASGISGRAGEQYF. CDR3 bases: TGTGCCAGCGGAATTAGCGGGAGGGCCGGCGAGCAGTACTTC.

The rearrangement joins TRBV25-1 to TRBJ2-3; D perhaps matches TRBD1 (5 bases). Germline V CDR1 and CDR2: MGHDK, SYGVNS. Trimming removed 7 bases at V and 0 bases at J, with 17 bases between. The CDR3 runs to 16 residues. The chain's CDR3 is CASTDTRTLSTDTQYF. The CDR3 DNA is TGTGCCAGCACCGACACGCGGACACTCAGCACAGATACGCAGTATTTT.

The gene calls are TRBV28 and TRBJ1-1; TRBD1 aligns across 10 bases. This CDR3 has 15 residues. The ends lost 4 bases at V and 5 bases at J; junction bases unmatched: 7. Germline V lookup: CDR1 MDHEN, CDR2 SYDVKM. CDR3 in DNA: TGTGCCAGCAGTTCACGACAGGGGGCGAGAACTGAAGCTTTCTTT. This gives the protein CASSSRQGARTEAFF.

The V and J genes are TRBV18 and TRBJ2-5; 7 bases agree with TRBD1. Looked up from germline, CDR1 is KGHSH and CDR2 is LQKENI. The CDR3 length is 14 residues. The V gene end was trimmed by 6 bases and the J gene end by 0 bases; junction bases not matched to a gene: 4. The CDR3 DNA sequence: TGTGCCAGCTCGCCTACAGGGGACCAAGAGACCCAGTACTTC. Residues: CASSPTGDQETQYF.

The V gene is TRBV28, the J gene TRBJ1-1; D is unresolved. Germline CDR1 reads MDHEN; CDR2 reads SYDVKM. V lost 8 bases to trimming and J lost 2 bases, with 6 bases between them. The CDR3 totals 11 residues. The CDR3 loop reads CASQSNTEAFF. DNA of the CDR3: TGTGCCAGCCAGTCAAACACTGAAGCTTTCTTT.